These 20 T cell receptor beta chains were all obtained from the same sample, sequenced in a study of shared clonotypes between healthy human individuals. Method: immunoSEQ multiplex PCR; TCRdb's copy keeps in-frame clones and lacks some. The sample includes about 600,000 clones, 97% seen only once; the top ten take roughly 0.055%. The sample comprised naive CD4+ T cells sorted from blood. As for subset: CD45RA+ positively selected. The receptors come from a woman in her 30s in good health.

This clone was picked up one time. The sample contains more than one DNA sequence encoding this CDR3. CDR3 loop: CASSPPGNIQYF. The CDR3 DNA reads TGTGCCAGCTCACCACCGGGCAACATTCAGTACTTC. The rearrangement joins TRBV18 to TRBJ2-4; D not certain. Germline lookup yields CDR1 KGHSH and CDR2 LQKENI. There are 12 residues in the CDR3. The ends were cut back, 0 bases at V and 7 bases at J, with 4 bases in the middle.

CDR3 residues: CASSLGGASEKLFF. The CDR3 bases are TGTGCCAGCAGCTTGGGTGGCGCATCTGAAAAACTGTTTTTT. J is TRBJ1-4 and V is TRBV5-4; D call uncertain. This CDR3 comprises 14 residues. From germline, CDR1 is SGHNT and CDR2 YYREEE (reference sequence). V was cut by 0 bases and J by 7 bases, with 10 bases left in between.

The rearrangement joins TRBV5-1 to TRBJ2-2; 9 bases map to TRBD2. The germline V gene has CDR1 SGHRS and CDR2 YFSETQ. Trimming removed 4 bases from V and 7 bases from J; junction bases left unmatched: 5. The CDR3 consists of 14 residues. CDR3 loop: CASSPAGGGGELFF. In DNA form, the CDR3 reads TGCGCCAGCAGCCCAGCGGGAGGAGGCGGGGAGCTGTTTTTT.

The V gene is TRBV6-5, the J gene TRBJ1-2; 11 bases align to TRBD1. The CDR3 loop spans 15 amino acids. The trim removed 0 bases at V and 3 bases at J, leaving 0 bases unmatched. Looked up from germline, CDR1 is MNHEY and CDR2 is SVGAGI. The CDR3 region has the DNA TGTGCCAGCAGTTACTCGGGACAGGGGGACTATGGCTACACCTTC. Protein product: CASSYSGQGDYGYTF.

This clone was recorded once. The CDR3 loop is CSVGTTLAGGYNEQFF. CDR3 bases: TGCAGCGTTGGCACTACTCTAGCGGGAGGTTACAATGAGCAGTTCTTC. V usage is TRBV29-1 and J usage is TRBJ2-1, with TRBD2 identical over 11 bases. CDR3 length: 16 amino acids. Germline V gene sequence: CDR1 SQVTM, CDR2 ANQGSEA. Trimming took 4 bases from V and 4 from J; bases not matched to a gene: 9.

This clone was observed a single time. The chain recombines TRBV10-2 with TRBJ2-1; 10 nucleotides match TRBD2. Unmatched junction bases numbered 2, after V lost 6 bases and J lost 6 bases. Germline values: CDR1 WSHSY, CDR2 SAAADI. The CDR3 consists of 13 residues. The CDR3 coding sequence is TGCGCCAGCAGACTAGCGGGAAGCAATGAGCAGTTCTTC. Its translation: CASRLAGSNEQFF.

The V gene is TRBV6-5, the J gene TRBJ1-2; D ambiguous. The CDR3 has 15 residues. Between the trimmed V and J ends, which lost 2 bases and 7 bases, there was a span of 17 bases. From germline, CDR1 is MNHEY and CDR2 SVGAGI. The CDR3 here is CASSYDGDTPGGYTF. The CDR3 DNA sequence: TGTGCCAGCAGTTACGATGGGGATACCCCCGGTGGCTACACCTTC.

The CDR3 nucleotides are TGTGCCAGCCGGAGTGGTCCAGGCAATGAGCAGTTCTTC. This codes for CASRSGPGNEQFF. The V and J genes are TRBV6-1 and TRBJ2-1; no clear D gene. In germline, CDR1 is MNHNS, CDR2 SASEGT. This CDR3 comprises 13 residues. The V end was cut by 8 bases, the J end by 6 bases, with 14 bases between.

The chain employs TRBV5-6 and TRBJ2-1; 8 positions match TRBD2. V dropped 1 base and J dropped 3; count of bases not matched to a gene: 9. CDR3 size: 17 residues. The germline CDR1 and CDR2 sequences are SGHDT and YYEEEE. As DNA, the CDR3 is TGTGCCAGCAGCTTGAAGAGCGGGAGTACGTACTACAATGAGCAGTTCTTC. Its protein product is CASSLKSGSTYYNEQFF. The whole variable domain, remainder taken from reference TRBV5-6 and TRBJ2-1, is DAGVTQSPTHLIKTRGQQVTLRCSPKSGHDTVSWYQQALGQGPQFIFQYYEEEERQRGNFPDRFSGHQFPNYSSELNVNALLLGDSALYLCASSLKSGSTYYNEQFFGPGTRLTVL.

The chain links TRBV7-2 to TRBJ2-3; perhaps D is TRBD1 or TRBD2 (5 bases each). Trimming took 1 base from V and 5 from J, leaving 13 bases between them. CDR3 length: 15 residues. Germline values: CDR1 SGHTA, CDR2 FQGNSA. This CDR3 reads CASSLVTGAGDTQYF. The CDR3 nucleotides are TGTGCCAGCAGCTTAGTTACCGGGGCGGGAGATACGCAGTATTTT.

The chain uses TRBV7-7 and TRBJ2-3; maybe TRBD2 (6 bases). The CDR3 contains 15 residues. Germline loops: CDR1 SSHAT, CDR2 FNYEAQ (reference sequence). Trimming removed 5 bases from V and 0 bases from J, with 12 bases in between. As DNA, the CDR3 is TGTGCCAGCAGCACATCTAGCGTTAGCACAGATACGCAGTATTTT. Translation gives CASSTSSVSTDTQYF.

Turning to this clone: The same CDR3 arises from other DNA sequences in this sample as well. V is TRBV6-5 and J is TRBJ2-5; unclear D gene. The CDR3 has 11 amino acids. Deletions cut 6 bases from V and 2 bases from J, with 4 bases between. Germline V CDR1 and CDR2: MNHEY, SVGAGI. DNA for the CDR3: TGTGCCAGCAGCTCACAAGAGACCCAGTACTTC. This codes for CASSSQETQYF.

CDR3 bases: TGTGCCAGCAGCCAACCGGGACAGCTGACAAATTCACCCCTCCACTTT. As protein: CASSQPGQLTNSPLHF. V gene TRBV4-2 combines with J gene TRBJ1-6; 7 nucleotides agree with TRBD1. Looked up from germline, CDR1 is LGHNA and CDR2 is YNFKEQ. V gave up 2 bases and J gave up 7 bases; unmatched junction bases: 8. The CDR3 runs 16 residues.

In the case of this clone: Other DNA sequences within the sample encode an identical CDR3. The rearrangement links TRBV5-1 to TRBJ2-3; D ambiguous. The CDR3 runs 14 residues. V was trimmed by 5 bases and J by 0 bases, leaving 10 bases between them. Germline V gene data show CDR1 as SGHRS and CDR2 as YFSETQ. CDR3 protein: CASRPSPSTDTQYF. The CDR3 DNA is TGCGCCAGCAGGCCAAGCCCTAGCACAGATACGCAGTATTTT. The entire variable domain, with the rest obtained from reference TRBV5-1 and TRBJ2-3, is as follows: KAGVTQTPRYLIKTRGQQVTLSCSPISGHRSVSWYQQTPGQGLQFLFEYFSETQRNKGNFPGRFSGRQFSNSRSEMNVSTLELGDSALYLCASRPSPSTDTQYFGPGTRLTVL.

This clone showed up just once. The chain recombines TRBV28 with TRBJ2-7; 10 nucleotides match TRBD2. In germline, CDR1 is MDHEN, CDR2 SYDVKM. The CDR3 length is 14 residues. V gave up 6 bases and J gave up 0 bases; unmatched junction bases: 2. CDR3 in DNA: TGTGCCAGCAGGGGGACTAGCGTCTCCTACGAGCAGTACTTC. Translating gives CASRGTSVSYEQYF. The full variable domain, completed using reference TRBV28 and TRBJ2-7, is DVKVTQSSRYLVKRTGEKVFLECVQDMDHENMFWYRQDPGLGLRLIYFSYDVKMKEKGDIPEGYSVSREKKERFSLILESASTNQTSMYLCASRGTSVSYEQYFGPGTRLTVT.

This rearrangement joins TRBV28 to TRBJ1-5; D is uncertain. Germline loops: CDR1 MDHEN, CDR2 SYDVKM. The V end lost 2 bases, the J end lost 7 bases, and 9 bases lay between the germline ends. The CDR3 spans 13 residues. The CDR3 is CASSLLRNQPQHF. The CDR3 coding sequence is TGTGCCAGCAGTTTACTCAGAAACCAGCCCCAGCATTTT.

V is TRBV28 and J is TRBJ1-2; TRBD1 matches at 10 bases. The trim removed 11 bases at V and 7 bases at J, leaving 13 bases unmatched. Germline CDR1 and CDR2: MDHEN and SYDVKM. This CDR3 has 14 residues. CDR3 DNA: TGTGCCTCATGCCGTGGACAGGGGGTCTGTGGCTACACCTTC. Amino acid sequence: CASCRGQGVCGYTF.

The genes are TRBV7-2 and TRBJ2-3; 13 bases agree with TRBD2. CDR3 length equals 15 residues. Germline V gene data show CDR1 as SGHTA and CDR2 as FQGNSA. J gave up 5 bases and V 5 bases, and 4 bases lay outside the gene matches. The CDR3, as DNA: TGTGCCAGCAGCCATAGACTAGCGGGGGGAGATACGCAGTATTTT. Translated: CASSHRLAGGDTQYF.

The chain links TRBV19 to TRBJ1-5, with TRBD1 matching 7 bases. Germline loops: CDR1 LNHDA, CDR2 SQIVND (reference sequence). The trim removed 7 bases at V and 3 bases at J, leaving 6 bases unmatched. The CDR3 is 14 amino acids. The CDR3, as DNA: TGTGCCAGTAATCCGGGACAGATCAATCAGCCCCAGCATTTT. It encodes CASNPGQINQPQHF.

The chain has TRBV11-3 and TRBJ1-1; weak D call: TRBD1 (5 bases). V lost 5 bases and J 0 bases, leaving 7 bases between the germline ends. Germline CDR1 reads SGHNT; CDR2 reads YENEEA. This CDR3 is built from 13 residues. CDR3 nucleotide sequence: TGTGCCAGCAGCCACAGGATGAACACTGAAGCTTTCTTT. Translated: CASSHRMNTEAFF. Filled out from reference TRBV11-3 and TRBJ1-1, the complete variable domain reads EAGVVQSPRYKIIEKKQPVAFWCNPISGHNTLYWYLQNLGQGPELLIRYENEEAVDDSQLPKDRFSAERLKGVDSTLKIQPAELGDSAVYLCASSHRMNTEAFFGQGTRLTVV.